This T cell receptor (beta chain) was recorded in a study of PD-1 blockade in mismatch repair-deficient tumors. As for the study in general: Enrolled about 2013-2016, patients had progressing, pretreated mismatch repair-deficient cancers of over nine types. General observations from the study: After pembrolizumab, tumor-resident clones rose rapidly, then generally contracted before radiologic responses.

Sequencing used immunoSEQ multiplex PCR; TCRdb keeps in-frame clones, though not all of them. The sample lists roughly 120,000 clones; 85% to 90% were seen once. Every patient had mismatch repair deficiency by PCR or immunohistochemistry. The CDR3 extends over 16 amino acids. Germline V gives CDR1 LGHNA, CDR2 YSLEER. With 0 bases clipped from V and 0 bases from J, the junction kept 3 bases outside the gene matches. To note about this clone: The antigen is undetermined.

The sample was peripheral blood, taken roughly 70 weeks after starting pembrolizumab. The sequence was collected from an adult with mismatch repair-deficient cancer. V gene TRBV4-3 combines with J gene TRBJ2-3, with TRBD1 matching 7 bases. Here the CDR3 reads CASSQDSGQSTDTQYF. In DNA, the CDR3 is TGCGCCAGCAGCCAAGATTCGGGACAGAGCACAGATACGCAGTATTTT.